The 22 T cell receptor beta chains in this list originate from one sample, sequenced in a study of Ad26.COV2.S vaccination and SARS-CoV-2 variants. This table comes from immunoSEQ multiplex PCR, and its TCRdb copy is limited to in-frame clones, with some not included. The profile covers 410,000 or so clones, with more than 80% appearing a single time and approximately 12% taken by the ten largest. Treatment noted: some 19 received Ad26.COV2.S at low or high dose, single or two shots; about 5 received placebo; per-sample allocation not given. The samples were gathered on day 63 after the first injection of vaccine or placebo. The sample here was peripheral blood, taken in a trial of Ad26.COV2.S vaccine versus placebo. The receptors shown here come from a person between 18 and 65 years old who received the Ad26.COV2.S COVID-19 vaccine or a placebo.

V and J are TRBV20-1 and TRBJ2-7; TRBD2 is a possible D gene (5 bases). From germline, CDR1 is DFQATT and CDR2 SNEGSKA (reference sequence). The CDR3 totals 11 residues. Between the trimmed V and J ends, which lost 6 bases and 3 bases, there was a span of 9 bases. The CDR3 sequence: CSAPRGYEQYF. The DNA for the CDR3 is TGCAGTGCGCCTCGGGGCTACGAGCAGTACTTC.

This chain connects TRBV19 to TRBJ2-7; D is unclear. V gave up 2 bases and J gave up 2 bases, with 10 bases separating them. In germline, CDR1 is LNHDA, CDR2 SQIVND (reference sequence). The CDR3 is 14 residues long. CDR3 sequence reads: CASSISAPTYEQYF. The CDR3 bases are TGTGCCAGTAGTATAAGCGCGCCAACCTACGAGCAGTACTTC.

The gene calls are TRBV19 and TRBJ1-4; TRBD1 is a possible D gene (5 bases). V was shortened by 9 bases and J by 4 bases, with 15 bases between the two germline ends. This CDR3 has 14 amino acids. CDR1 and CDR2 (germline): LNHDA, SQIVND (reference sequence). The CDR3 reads CASRPRTSNEKLFF. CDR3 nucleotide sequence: TGTGCCAGCAGGCCCCGGACAAGTAATGAAAAACTGTTTTTT.

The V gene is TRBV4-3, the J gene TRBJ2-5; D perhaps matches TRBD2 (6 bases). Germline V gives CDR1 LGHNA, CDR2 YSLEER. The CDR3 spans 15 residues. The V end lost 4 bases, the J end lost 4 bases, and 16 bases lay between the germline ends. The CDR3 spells CASSRQHGGGETQYF. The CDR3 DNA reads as TGCGCCAGCAGCCGCCAACACGGGGGAGGAGAGACCCAGTACTTC.

Written as DNA, the CDR3 is TGCGCCAGCAGCCAAGATTGGCTCCTAGCGGGAGTGTACGAGCAGTACTTC. This sequence encodes CASSQDWLLAGVYEQYF. The rearrangement links TRBV4-1 to TRBJ2-7; 10 bases are a match to TRBD2. CDR1 and CDR2 from the germline V gene are MGHRA and YSYEKL. The CDR3 covers 17 residues. Trimming took 0 bases from V and 4 from J; bases not matched to a gene: 9.

In DNA form, the CDR3 reads TGTGCCATCAGTGAGTCGGGGTCCTATCAGCCCCAGCATTTT. This translates into CAISESGSYQPQHF. The chain carries TRBV10-3 and TRBJ1-5; D gene unclear. The length of the CDR3 is 14 residues. From germline, CDR1 is ENHRY and CDR2 SYGVKD. Trimming removed 0 bases at V and 5 bases at J, with 8 bases between.

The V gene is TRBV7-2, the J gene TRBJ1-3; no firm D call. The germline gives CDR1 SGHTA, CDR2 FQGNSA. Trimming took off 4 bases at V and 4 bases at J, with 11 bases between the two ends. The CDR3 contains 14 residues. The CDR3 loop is CASSSRMGGNTIYF. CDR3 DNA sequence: TGTGCCAGCAGCTCACGGATGGGGGGAAACACCATATATTTT.

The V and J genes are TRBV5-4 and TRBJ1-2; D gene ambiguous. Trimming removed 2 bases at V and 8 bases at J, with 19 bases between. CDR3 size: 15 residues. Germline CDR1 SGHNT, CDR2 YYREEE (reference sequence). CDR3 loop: CASSFGRPLAEGYTF. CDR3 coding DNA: TGTGCCAGCAGCTTTGGAAGACCCCTAGCGGAGGGCTACACCTTC.

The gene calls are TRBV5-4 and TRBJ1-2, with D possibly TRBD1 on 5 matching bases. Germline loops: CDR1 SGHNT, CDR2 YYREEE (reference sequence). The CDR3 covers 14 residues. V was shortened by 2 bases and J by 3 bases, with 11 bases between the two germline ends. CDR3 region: CASSFNRLYYGYTF. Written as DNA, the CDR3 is TGTGCCAGCAGCTTTAACAGGCTTTACTATGGCTACACCTTC.

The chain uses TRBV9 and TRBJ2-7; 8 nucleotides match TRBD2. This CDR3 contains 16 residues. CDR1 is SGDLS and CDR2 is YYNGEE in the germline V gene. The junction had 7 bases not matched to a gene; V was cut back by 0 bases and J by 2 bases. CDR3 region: CASSVEATSDTYEQYF. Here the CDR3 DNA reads TGTGCCAGCAGCGTAGAGGCGACTAGCGATACCTACGAGCAGTACTTC. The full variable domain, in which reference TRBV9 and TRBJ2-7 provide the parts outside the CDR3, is DSGVTQTPKHLITATGQRVTLRCSPRSGDLSVYWYQQSLDQGLQFLIQYYNGEERAKGNILERFSAQQFPDLHSELNLSSLELGDSALYFCASSVEATSDTYEQYFGPGTRLTVT.

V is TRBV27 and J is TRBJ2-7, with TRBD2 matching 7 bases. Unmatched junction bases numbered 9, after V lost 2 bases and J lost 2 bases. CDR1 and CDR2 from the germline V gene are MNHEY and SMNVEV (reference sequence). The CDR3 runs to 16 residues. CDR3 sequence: CASSLLRASGAYEQYF. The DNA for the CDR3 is TGTGCCAGCAGTTTACTCCGAGCTAGCGGTGCCTACGAGCAGTACTTC.

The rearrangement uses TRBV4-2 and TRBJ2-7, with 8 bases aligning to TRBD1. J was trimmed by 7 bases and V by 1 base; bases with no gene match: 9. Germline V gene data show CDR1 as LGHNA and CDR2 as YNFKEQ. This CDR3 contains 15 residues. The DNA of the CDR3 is TGTGCCAGCAGCCAAGCGACAGGGGATTGGGGAGAGCAGTACTTC. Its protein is CASSQATGDWGEQYF.

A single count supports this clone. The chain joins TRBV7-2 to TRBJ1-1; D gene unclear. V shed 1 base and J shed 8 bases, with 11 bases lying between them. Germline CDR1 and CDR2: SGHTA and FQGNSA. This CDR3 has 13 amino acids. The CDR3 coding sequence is TGTGCCAGCAGCTTAGGAGGGCGGGCGGAAGCTTTCTTT. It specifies CASSLGGRAEAFF.

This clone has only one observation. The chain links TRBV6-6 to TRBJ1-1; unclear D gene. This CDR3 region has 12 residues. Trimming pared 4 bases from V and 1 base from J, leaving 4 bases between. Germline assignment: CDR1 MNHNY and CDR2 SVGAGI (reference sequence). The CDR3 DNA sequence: TGTGCCAGCAGTTCAGAGAACACTGAAGCTTTCTTT. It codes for CASSSENTEAFF.

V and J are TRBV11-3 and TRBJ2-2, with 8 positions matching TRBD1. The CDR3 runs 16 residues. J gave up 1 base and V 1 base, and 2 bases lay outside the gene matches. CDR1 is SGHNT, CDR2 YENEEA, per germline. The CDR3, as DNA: TGTGCCAGCAGCTTAGTCGGGACAGGGAACACCGGGGAGCTGTTTTTT. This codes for CASSLVGTGNTGELFF.

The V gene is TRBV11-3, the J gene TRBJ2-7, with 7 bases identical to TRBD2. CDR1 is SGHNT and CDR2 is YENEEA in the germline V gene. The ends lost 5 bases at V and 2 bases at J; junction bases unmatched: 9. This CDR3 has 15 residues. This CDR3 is CASSPGGAGTYEQYF. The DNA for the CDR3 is TGTGCCAGCAGCCCAGGAGGAGCGGGGACCTACGAGCAGTACTTC.

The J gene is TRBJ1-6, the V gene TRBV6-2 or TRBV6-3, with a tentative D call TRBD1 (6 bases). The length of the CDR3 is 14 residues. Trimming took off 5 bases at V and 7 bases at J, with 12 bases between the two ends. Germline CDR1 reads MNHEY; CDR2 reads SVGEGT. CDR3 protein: CASSTGHPNSPLHF. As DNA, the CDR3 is TGTGCCAGCAGTACGGGACACCCGAATTCACCCCTCCACTTT.

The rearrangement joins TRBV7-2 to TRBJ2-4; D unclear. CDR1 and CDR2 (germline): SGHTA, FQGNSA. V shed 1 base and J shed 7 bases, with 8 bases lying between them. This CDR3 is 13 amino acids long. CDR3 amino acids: CASSLGYSNIQYF. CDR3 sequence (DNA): TGTGCCAGCAGCTTAGGCTACAGTAACATTCAGTACTTC.

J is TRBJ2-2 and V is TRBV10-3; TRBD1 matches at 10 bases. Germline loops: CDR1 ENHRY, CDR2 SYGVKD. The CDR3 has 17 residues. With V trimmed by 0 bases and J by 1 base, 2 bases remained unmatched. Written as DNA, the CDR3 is TGTGCCATCAGTGAGTCTGGGACAGGGGAGAACACCGGGGAGCTGTTTTTT. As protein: CAISESGTGENTGELFF.

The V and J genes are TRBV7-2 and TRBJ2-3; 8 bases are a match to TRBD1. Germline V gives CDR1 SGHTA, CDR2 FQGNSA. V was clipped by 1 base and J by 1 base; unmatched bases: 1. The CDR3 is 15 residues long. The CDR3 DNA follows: TGTGCCAGCAGCTTAGTGACAGGGGGCACAGATACGCAGTATTTT. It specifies CASSLVTGGTDTQYF.

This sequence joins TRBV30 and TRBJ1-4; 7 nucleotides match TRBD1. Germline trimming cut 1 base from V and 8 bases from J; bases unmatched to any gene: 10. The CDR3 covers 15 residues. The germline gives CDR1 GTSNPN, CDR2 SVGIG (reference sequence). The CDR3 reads CAWSERTGFGEKLFF. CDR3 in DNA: TGTGCCTGGAGTGAGAGGACAGGCTTCGGCGAAAAACTGTTTTTT.

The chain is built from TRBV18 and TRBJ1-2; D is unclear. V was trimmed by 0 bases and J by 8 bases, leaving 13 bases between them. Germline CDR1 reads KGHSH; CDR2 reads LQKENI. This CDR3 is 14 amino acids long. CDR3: CASSPPSGVKGYTF. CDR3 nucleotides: TGTGCCAGCTCACCACCGTCCGGGGTTAAAGGCTACACCTTC. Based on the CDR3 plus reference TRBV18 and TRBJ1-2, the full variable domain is NAGVMQNPRHLVRRRGQEARLRCSPMKGHSHVYWYRQLPEEGLKFMVYLQKENIIDESGMPKERFSAEFPKEGPSILRIQQVVRGDSAAYFCASSPPSGVKGYTFGSGTRLTVV.